This T cell receptor (beta chain) was documented in a study of OX40 agonist ivuxolimab in advanced cancers. A note on the overall study: The costimulatory receptor OX40 (CD134) was targeted by ivuxolimab, a fully human IgG2 agonistic monoclonal antibody. Prior anti-PD-1, anti-PD-L1 or anti-CTLA-4 therapy was permitted, and checkpoint inhibitors had been received by roughly 40% of dose-escalation patients. In the dose-escalation cohort, nearly 85% of patients were male, and the mean age was 60 years with a range of roughly 20 to 80. Peripheral TCRbeta sequencing was intended to test whether TCR sequence diversity was altered and clonal T-cell expansion was caused by ivuxolimab. The paper reports the monotherapy dose-escalation portion (N of about 54 patients) of the phase I ivuxolimab trial. Three dose-escalation patients achieved partial responses, one with hepatocellular carcinoma and two with cutaneous melanoma. Of the approximately 50 dose-escalation patients, hepatocellular carcinoma was present in about 20, melanoma in some 15, renal cell carcinoma in 9 and head and neck cancer in 9. Intravenous ivuxolimab was administered to patients every 2 weeks at six dose levels: 0.01, 0.1, 0.3, 1.5, 3 and 10 mg/kg. Beyond this particular receptor, the publication reports: In the 0.1-3.0 mg/kg groups, partial responders were among the patients with the lowest normalized peripheral clonal expansion, particularly in CD8+ T cells. Antigen specificity was not determined for the clonally expanded peripheral T cells. Low levels of normalized T-cell clonal expansion were also seen in some patients who did not respond. Clonal expansion of both CD4+ and CD8+ blood T cells was observed from baseline to week 6 at doses 0.1 to 3.0 mg/kg. After ivuxolimab, more expanded clones were found on average in CD8+ T cells than in CD4+ T cells.

A word on this clone: Which antigen it targets is not known. Base qualities were left out, and no much larger clone turns up one base away.

To sequence the TCRbeta CDR3 region, genomic DNA was isolated from the sorted cells. The immunoSEQ Assay was used to sequence the TCRbeta CDR3 regions. The clones in this table, taken by TCRdb from immuneACCESS, are in-frame only. Not every clone is retained; where verified, under half of the shortfall comes from an unresolved V gene, and the cause of the rest is unknown. This sample has 50,000 to 75,000 clones in its table, and 92% of those were observed once. 0.6% to 0.8% of the sample lies in the top ten. The trial excluded patients who had a history of autoimmune disease or who were on systemic immunosuppression. Peripheral blood for TCR sequencing was drawn from every dose cohort at baseline, at cycle 4 day 1 and at cycle 7 day 1. Samples came from an open-label, multicenter, first-in-human phase I dose-escalation trial of ivuxolimab. Adults with locally advanced or metastatic melanoma, renal cell, hepatocellular, or head and neck squamous cell carcinoma were enrolled in the trial. Before TCR sequencing, CD4+ and CD8+ T cells were separately sorted from peripheral blood.

The origin of this receptor is an adult with an advanced solid tumor such as melanoma, head and neck, liver or kidney cancer. This specimen consisted of CD4+ or CD8+ T cells sorted from blood, obtained in a trial of the OX40 agonist ivuxolimab.

The DNA sequence is TGTGCCTGGAGTGGTCATTTGAGGAGCCTAAGAGAGACCCAGTACTTC. This translates into CAWSGHLRSLRETQYF. The rearrangement joined TRBV30 to TRBJ2-5, with the D gene not clear enough to name. Trimming costs V 1 base and J 4 bases, and their ends lie 19 bases apart. The germline V gene (reference sequence) provides CDR1 GTSNPN and CDR2 SVGIG. From its cysteine to its phenylalanine, the CDR3 spans 16 amino acids. Only the CDR3 DNA is retained, 48 bases long and in frame from the first base. The full variable domain, with segments outside the CDR3 supplied by the reference TRBV30 and TRBJ2-5 proteins, appears as SQTIHQWPATLVQPVGSPLSLECTVEGTSNPNLYWYRQAAGRGLQLLFYSVGIGQISSEVPQNLSASRPQDRQFILSSKKLLLSDSGFYLCAWSGHLRSLRETQYFGPGTRLLVL.